The sequence of this TCR beta chain was determined in a study of T-cell reconstitution after alpha-beta-depleted transplantation in children. As it was prepared, the TCRbeta library received unique molecular identifiers. TCRdb ran MiXCR on the PCR reads and lists one entry per CDR3 protein. This table holds more than 450,000 distinct CDR3 sequences, about 16% found once. CDR1 DFQATT and CDR2 SNEGSKA come from the germline V gene (reference sequence). The germline V and J ends were trimmed by 4 bases and 3 bases, with 10 bases remaining between them. This CDR3 spans 13 amino acids. This receptor was taken from a human donor who donated a stem cell graft to a child with acute lymphoblastic leukemia. The chain combines TRBV20-1 with TRBJ1-5; D gene ambiguous. Specimen: PBMCs from the stem cell graft donor, collected from the stem cell graft. The CDR3 DNA sequence: TGCAGTGCTAAGCCTCGAACCAATCAGCCCCAGCATTTT. It codes for CSAKPRTNQPQHF.